The T cell receptor beta chain described here comes from a study of cytomegalovirus exposure and HLA in healthy donors. General study results and limits: The authors enumerated roughly 180 TCR beta chains as linked to cytomegalovirus.

Notes on this clone: The antigen remains unidentified.

PCR employed 60 Vbeta and 13 Jbeta primers. Clones were read by immunoSEQ multiplex PCR, and TCRdb kept only the in-frame ones, dropping some. The sample includes 90,000 or so clones, around 80% of them seen just once. Input material: PBMCs. The receptor was isolated from a male donor in good health and CMV-seropositive.

The CDR3 is CASSLDAGLNTEAFF. The CDR3 DNA is TGTGCCAGCAGCTTAGACGCAGGGCTGAACACTGAAGCTTTCTTT. This chain connects TRBV7-8 to TRBJ1-1, with D tentatively TRBD1 (5 bases). There are 15 residues in the CDR3. Germline CDR1 and CDR2: SGHVS and FQNEAQ. V lost 1 base to trimming and J lost 0 bases, with 9 bases between them.